This T cell receptor (beta chain) appears in the sequencing data of a study of cytomegalovirus exposure and HLA in healthy donors. About the study: HLA-typed donors were the source of about 85 million unique TCRs held in an early data release.

V was clipped by 5 bases and J by 6 bases; unmatched bases: 4. The CDR3 runs 13 residues. Looked up from germline, CDR1 is SGDLS and CDR2 is YYNGEE. Study-wide results and caveats: It was only CMV serostatus that was available as immune exposure information. Most CMV-associated TCR beta chains were later found to appear HLA-restricted. Cytomegalovirus-associated status was assigned to about 180 TCR beta chains.

This clone was seen only once. As yet, its antigen is unknown. The PCR had 60 Vbeta and 13 Jbeta primers. Profiling relied on immunoSEQ multiplex PCR, and the TCRdb table lists in-frame clones only, not all of them. Of roughly 160,000 clones detected, about two thirds appear once; the ten largest clones hold approximately 3%. J is TRBJ1-2 and V is TRBV9, with 10 bases that match TRBD1. Sequencing was carried out using PBMCs. This TCR derives from a woman in her 30s in good health and CMV-seronegative. The DNA for the CDR3 is TGTGCCAGCAGGACAGGGGGCGCGAATGGCTACACCTTC. Amino acid sequence: CASRTGGANGYTF.